This TCR beta chain was profiled in a study of T cell responses to AZD1222 COVID-19 vaccine. This CDR3 region has 14 residues. From germline, CDR1 is SNHLY and CDR2 FYNNEI. The trim removed 6 bases at V and 6 bases at J, leaving 6 bases unmatched. Repertoires were generated with immunoSEQ multiplex PCR, while TCRdb's copy carries only in-frame clones and drops some. Of 250,000 to 300,000 clones detected, 94% appear once; the ten largest clones hold around 0.57%. The genes are TRBV2 and TRBJ1-4; 8 nucleotides agree with TRBD1. Sequencing was performed on peripheral blood, taken 28 days after the second AZD1222 dose. The source of this sequence is an adult who received the AZD1222 COVID-19 vaccine. In nucleotides, the CDR3 is TGTGCCAGCAGCCCGGACAGGGTTGATGAAAAACTGTTTTTT. It codes for CASSPDRVDEKLFF.